The 9 T cell receptor beta chains below all came from one sample that was sequenced in a study of cytotoxic CD8 clonotypes in ibrutinib-treated CLL. Clones were sequenced by immunoSEQ multiplex PCR, and TCRdb holds only the in-frame ones, with some missing. The repertoire holds approximately 350,000 clones, with over 60% as singletons. The source was PBMCs, collected after 36 months of ibrutinib treatment. Every receptor here comes from a human donor with chronic lymphocytic leukemia.

The V call is TRBV27, the J call TRBJ1-5, with D possibly matching TRBD1 (5 bases). Trimming removed 5 bases at V and 7 bases at J, with 12 bases between. CDR3 length equals 13 residues. Germline-derived CDR1 and CDR2 are MNHEY and SMNVEV (reference sequence). This CDR3 reads CASSPGIRQPQHF. DNA for the CDR3: TGTGCCAGCAGTCCAGGGATACGGCAGCCCCAGCATTTT.

J is TRBJ1-1 and V is TRBV12-5; D is undetermined. This CDR3 has 13 residues. Germline CDR1 reads LGHNT; CDR2 reads FRNRAP. Deletions cut 1 base from V and 1 base from J, with 4 bases between. DNA for the CDR3: TGTGCTAGTGGTTTGGACACGAACACTGAAGCTTTCTTT. This gives the protein CASGLDTNTEAFF.

The chain has TRBV5-6 and TRBJ2-1, with 8 bases identical to TRBD1. Trimming removed 3 bases from V and 1 base from J; junction bases left unmatched: 3. Germline V gene data show CDR1 as SGHDT and CDR2 as YYEEEE. The CDR3 is 15 amino acids. CDR3 loop: CASSYRDRSYNEQFF. Here the CDR3 DNA reads TGTGCCAGCAGCTACCGGGACAGGTCCTACAATGAGCAGTTCTTC.

The chain joins TRBV2 to TRBJ2-7; D may be TRBD2 (5 bases). Germline loops: CDR1 SNHLY, CDR2 FYNNEI. V lost 6 bases to trimming and J lost 5 bases, with 11 bases between them. CDR3 size: 12 residues. CDR3 in amino acids: CASRLGVHEQYF. The DNA of the CDR3 is TGTGCCAGCAGACTCGGGGTCCACGAGCAGTACTTC.

The chain couples TRBV5-1 to TRBJ1-3; 8 positions agree with TRBD1. The CDR3 is 17 residues long. V lost 2 bases, J lost 1 base, and 8 bases stayed unmatched. CDR1 is SGHRS, CDR2 YFSETQ, per germline. DNA of the CDR3: TGCGCCAGCAGCTTCATGTGGACAGGGCGGTCTGGAAACACCATATATTTT. Amino acid sequence: CASSFMWTGRSGNTIYF. Complete variable domain (other parts from reference TRBV5-1 and TRBJ1-3): KAGVTQTPRYLIKTRGQQVTLSCSPISGHRSVSWYQQTPGQGLQFLFEYFSETQRNKGNFPGRFSGRQFSNSRSEMNVSTLELGDSALYLCASSFMWTGRSGNTIYFGEGSWLTVV.

The gene calls are TRBV5-8 and TRBJ1-1; no clear D. V lost 0 bases and J lost 0, with 9 bases in between. CDR1 and CDR2 (germline): SGHTS, YDEGEE. The CDR3 extends over 15 amino acids. The CDR3 DNA sequence: TGTGCCAGCAGCTTGGAGGGATTCATGAACACTGAAGCTTTCTTT. As protein: CASSLEGFMNTEAFF.

The V and J genes are TRBV11-2 and TRBJ1-1; 8 bases agree with TRBD1. V lost 2 bases and J lost 4; bases outside the gene matches: 9. Germline V gives CDR1 SGHAT, CDR2 FQNNGV. The CDR3 runs to 16 residues. The CDR3: CASSLSLQGAATEAFF. Written as DNA, the CDR3 is TGTGCCAGCAGCTTAAGTTTGCAGGGGGCTGCCACTGAAGCTTTCTTT.

This clone was observed a few times. The CDR3 DNA is TGTGCCAGCAGTGCGGGGGTCCCGTATGGCTACACCTTC. It is translated as CASSAGVPYGYTF. The gene calls are TRBV27 and TRBJ1-2; perhaps TRBD1 as D (5 bases). The V and J ends lost 5 bases and 5 bases respectively, with 12 bases between them. The germline V gene has CDR1 MNHEY and CDR2 SMNVEV (reference sequence). The CDR3 sequence is 13 residues long.

In this sample, this clone turned up a few times. This chain joins TRBV7-2 and TRBJ1-2, with TRBD1 matching 7 bases. J gave up 4 bases and V 5 bases, and 7 bases lay outside the gene matches. The CDR3 runs to 14 residues. Germline lookup yields CDR1 SGHTA and CDR2 FQGNSA. As DNA, the CDR3 is TGTGCCAGCAGCCTAGGGGGCCCCTCCTATGGCTACACCTTC. Protein sequence: CASSLGGPSYGYTF. Filled out from reference TRBV7-2 and TRBJ1-2, the complete variable domain reads GAGVSQSPSNKVTEKGKDVELRCDPISGHTALYWYRQSLGQGLEFLIYFQGNSAPDKSGLPSDRFSAERTGGSVSTLTIQRTQQEDSAVYLCASSLGGPSYGYTFGSGTRLTVV.